Listed below are T cell receptor beta chains from one sample, sequenced in a study of blood T cell repertoires in COVID-19. Measured with immunoSEQ multiplex PCR; TCRdb has only the in-frame clones, and not every one. The sample comprises approximately 490,000 clones, about 90% of which are singletons, and 0.7% rests with the top ten. The sequenced sample consisted of PBMCs or T cells enriched from blood (not recorded which). The receptors were gathered from a woman aged 18-35 years who had recovered from COVID-19. The CDR3 runs from the conserved cysteine through the conserved F or W. A D gene is named only where the DNA matches it firmly. The size entry is marked missing in some rows and otherwise reads once, few, many or a size class.

>TRBJ2-7|-|-|TRBV6-5
TGTGCCAGCAGTACCTCCCGACAGGCCCCTCAGTACTTC
CASSTSRQAPQYF
>TRBJ1-2|-|TRBD1|TRBV6-4
TGTGCCAGCAGTGCCTCCGGGACAGCTGGCTACACCTTC
CASSASGTAGYTF
>TRBJ1-6|-|-|TRBV10-2
TGCGCCAGCAGTGAGCAGATTGGTTCACCCCTCCACTTT
CASSEQIGSPLHF
>TRBJ1-2|few|-|TRBV6-7
TGTGCCAGCAGTGGACAGCTATCAAGGGATGGCTACACCTTC
CASSGQLSRDGYTF
>TRBJ2-5|-|TRBD2|TRBV6-5
TGTGCCAGCAAGGCGGGGGGGGAAAGGAGGGAGACCCAGTACTTC
CASKAGGERRETQYF
>TRBJ1-1|-|-|TRBV5-1
TGCGCCAGCAGCTTGTCGGGGACTGAAGCTTTCTTT
CASSLSGTEAFF
>TRBJ2-7|-|TRBD1|TRBV18
TGTGCCAGCTCACACCTCGACAGGGGAATGGACTTC
CASSHLDRGMDF
>TRBJ1-5|few|-|TRBV11-2
TGTGCCAGCAGCCCTATCGGGAGCAATCAGCCCCAGCATTTT
CASSPIGSNQPQHF
>TRBJ2-1|once|TRBD2|TRBV19
TGTGCCAGTAGTCCGGGACTAGATATGGGTGAGCAGTTCTTC
CASSPGLDMGEQFF
>TRBJ1-4|-|TRBD1|TRBV2
TGTGCCAGCAGTGAGGCTCGGACAGGGGGAAAGGATAATGAAAAACTGTTTTTT
CASSEARTGGKDNEKLFF
>TRBJ1-1|-|-|TRBV2
TGTGCCAGCAGTGCCGGGGGACTGAACACTGAAGCTTTCTTT
CASSAGGLNTEAFF
>TRBJ2-1|-|-|TRBV5-1
TGCGCCAGCAGCCCCGAGGTTGGTGAGCAGTTCTTC
CASSPEVGEQFF
>TRBJ2-3|-|-|TRBV7-2
TGTGCCAGCAGGAAATCCAGGGGAACAGATACGCAGTATTTT
CASRKSRGTDTQYF
>TRBJ2-1|once|-|TRBV18
TGTGCCAGCTCACAGCTTACAGGGCGGGATGAGCAGTTCTTC
CASSQLTGRDEQFF
>TRBJ2-5|-|TRBD2|TRBV9
TGTGCCAGCAGCCCCCGTTTCGGAGCGGGGGTGGGAGAGACCCAGTACTTC
CASSPRFGAGVGETQYF
>TRBJ2-1|-|-|TRBV28
TGTGCCAGCAGTCCAGGACAATCTATGATGAATGAGCAGTTCTTC
CASSPGQSMMNEQFF
>TRBJ1-5|-|-|TRBV6-6
TGTGCCAGCCGAAATACTGACAGCCAGCCCCAGCATTTT
CASRNTDSQPQHF
>TRBJ2-7|-|TRBD1|TRBV29-1
TGCAGCGTTGCGGACAGGTTCCCTCTCTACGAGCAGTACTTC
CSVADRFPLYEQYF
>TRBJ1-1|-|TRBD1|TRBV10-3
TGTGCCATCAGTGAACAGGGGTTTATGAACACTGAAGCTTTCTTT
CAISEQGFMNTEAFF
>TRBJ1-5|-|-|TRBV12-5
TGTGCTAGTGGTTCGGGAGAGTCCCAGCATTTT
CASGSGESQHF